These 19 T cell receptor beta chains were all obtained from the same sample, sequenced in a study of blood T cell repertoires in COVID-19. The protocol was immunoSEQ multiplex PCR, while the TCRdb copy is restricted to in-frame clones and leaves out a portion. The top ten hold 6% to 7% of the sample, which has roughly 250,000 clones, around 90% seen once. The sequenced sample was PBMCs or T cells enriched from blood (not recorded which). Receptors originate from a woman younger than 45 with acute COVID-19.

This chain connects TRBV4-2 to TRBJ2-1, with 13 positions matching TRBD2. Germline V gene data show CDR1 as LGHNA and CDR2 as YNFKEQ. CDR3 length: 17 residues. The V gene end was trimmed by 3 bases and the J gene end by 6 bases; junction bases not matched to a gene: 8. This chain's CDR3 is CASSQVLAGGPGNEQFF. The CDR3 DNA reads as TGTGCCAGCAGCCAGGTACTAGCGGGGGGGCCGGGCAATGAGCAGTTCTTC.

The CDR3 sequence is CASWGGVYTEAFF. The CDR3 DNA sequence: TGTGCCAGCTGGGGGGGTGTTTACACTGAAGCTTTCTTT. The chain carries TRBV11-2 and TRBJ1-1; maybe TRBD1 (5 bases). V lost 8 bases and J 3 bases, leaving 13 bases between the germline ends. There are 13 residues in the CDR3. Germline assignment: CDR1 SGHAT and CDR2 FQNNGV.

The rearrangement uses TRBV2 and TRBJ2-3; 7 nucleotides agree with TRBD2. The germline V gene has CDR1 SNHLY and CDR2 FYNNEI. V dropped 8 bases and J dropped 3; count of bases not matched to a gene: 2. CDR3 size: 12 residues. For the CDR3, the DNA is TGTGCCAGCGGGAGGGCGACAGATACGCAGTATTTT. The encoded protein is CASGRATDTQYF.

This clone came up once. This chain joins TRBV4-3 and TRBJ1-4; 8 bases are shared with TRBD1. J was trimmed by 7 bases and V by 1 base; bases with no gene match: 8. CDR1 LGHNA and CDR2 YSLEER come from the germline V gene. The CDR3 has 16 amino acids. CDR3 bases: TGCGCCAGCAGCCAAGGGCAGGGGGCGCGGAGTGAAAAACTGTTTTTT. It encodes CASSQGQGARSEKLFF.

The rearrangement links TRBV9 to TRBJ2-2; D might be TRBD2 (5 bases). This CDR3 is built from 16 residues. V lost 4 bases and J lost 0, with 13 bases in between. The germline V gene encodes CDR1 SGDLS and CDR2 YYNGEE. The chain's CDR3 is CASSYTGNANTGELFF. The CDR3 DNA follows: TGTGCCAGCAGCTACACGGGAAACGCGAACACCGGGGAGCTGTTTTTT.

This rearrangement joins TRBV28 to TRBJ1-2, with TRBD1 matching over 7 bases. Trimming removed 5 bases from V and 4 bases from J; junction bases left unmatched: 4. Germline values: CDR1 MDHEN, CDR2 SYDVKM. There are 13 residues in the CDR3. The DNA of the CDR3 is TGTGCCAGCAGTCAGGGACAGATCTATGGCTACACCTTC. It encodes CASSQGQIYGYTF.

This clone was detected ten times or more. The chain couples TRBV4-1 to TRBJ1-5; TRBD1 might be the D (6 bases). With 2 bases removed from V and 3 bases from J, the gap between germline ends came to 8 bases. The V gene's germline CDR1 is MGHRA and CDR2 YSYEKL. The CDR3 loop spans 14 amino acids. In DNA form, the CDR3 reads TGCGCCAGCAGCCAACAGGGGACCAATCAGCCCCAGCATTTT. It is translated as CASSQQGTNQPQHF.

CDR3 amino acids: CATSRDEDQETQYF. In DNA, the CDR3 is TGTGCCACCAGCAGAGATGAGGATCAAGAGACCCAGTACTTC. The chain links TRBV15 to TRBJ2-5; no reliable D call. Trimming pared 0 bases from V and 2 bases from J, leaving 7 bases between. Germline V gene data show CDR1 as LNHNV and CDR2 as YYDKDF (reference sequence). CDR3 size: 14 residues.

The chain couples TRBV19 to TRBJ1-4; D is unclear. Germline CDR1 is LNHDA and CDR2 is SQIVND (reference sequence). This CDR3 comprises 13 residues. V lost 7 bases and J 4 bases, leaving 10 bases between the germline ends. In DNA, the CDR3 is TGTGCCAGTAAATCAGGACTTAATGAAAAACTGTTTTTT. Its translation: CASKSGLNEKLFF. Full variable domain (remainder filled in from reference TRBV19 and TRBJ1-4): DGGITQSPKYLFRKEGQNVTLSCEQNLNHDAMYWYRQDPGQGLRLIYYSQIVNDFQKGDIAEGYSVSREKKESFPLTVTSAQKNPTAFYLCASKSGLNEKLFFGSGTQLSVL.

The V gene is TRBV7-9, the J gene TRBJ1-6; TRBD1 matches 9 bases. In germline, CDR1 is SEHNR, CDR2 FQNEAQ (reference sequence). With V trimmed by 1 base and J by 8 bases, 0 bases remained unmatched. CDR3 length equals 14 residues. Written as DNA, the CDR3 is TGTGCCAGCAGCTTAGGGACAGGGGATTCACCCCTCCACTTT. It encodes CASSLGTGDSPLHF.

This rearrangement joins TRBV28 to TRBJ1-5; maybe TRBD1 (5 bases). Germline V CDR1 and CDR2: MDHEN, SYDVKM. With 1 base removed from V and 5 bases from J, the gap between germline ends came to 15 bases. The CDR3 is made up of 16 amino acids. CDR3 nucleotide sequence: TGTGCCAGCAGTTTATTGGGCAGGGAAGGGGATCAGCCCCAGCATTTT. It translates to CASSLLGREGDQPQHF.

CDR3 bases: TGTGCCAGCAGCTCACTGGACAGGGGTGGATATGAGCAGTTCTTC. Translating gives CASSSLDRGGYEQFF. The chain is built from TRBV9 and TRBJ2-1, with TRBD1 identical over 9 bases. In germline, CDR1 is SGDLS, CDR2 YYNGEE. V shed 4 bases, J shed 8 bases, and the junction held 10 bases outside the gene matches. The CDR3 contains 15 residues.

This clone was seen just once. A junction end diverges from the germline sequence, so it may reflect a read error. The chain recombines TRBV28 with TRBJ1-5; D not certain. Germline CDR1 is MDHEN and CDR2 is SYDVKM. This CDR3 spans 15 amino acids. The CDR3 loop is CASSHTAESNRPQHF. The CDR3 DNA sequence: TGTGCCAGCAGTCATACTGCGGAATCAAATCGGCCCCAGCATTTT.

The rearrangement joins TRBV28 to TRBJ1-3, with 7 bases fitting TRBD1. CDR1 is MDHEN and CDR2 is SYDVKM in the germline V gene. Trimming cost V 3 bases and J 4 bases; bases outside gene matches: 3. The CDR3 totals 14 residues. CDR3 region: CASSLTGQGNTIYF. CDR3 in DNA: TGTGCCAGCAGTTTGACAGGGCAAGGAAACACCATATATTTT.

This chain connects TRBV2 to TRBJ2-1; the D gene is possibly TRBD2 (5 bases). Per germline, CDR1 SNHLY and CDR2 FYNNEI. V was clipped by 5 bases and J by 0 bases, with 11 bases between them. This CDR3 has 15 residues. As DNA, the CDR3 is TGTGCCAGCAGTTCAGAGGGTAGCTCCTACAATGAGCAGTTCTTC. Protein sequence: CASSSEGSSYNEQFF.

The chain has TRBV29-1 and TRBJ2-5, with D tentatively TRBD2 (5 bases). CDR1 SQVTM and CDR2 ANQGSEA come from the germline V gene. The CDR3 loop spans 12 amino acids. V dropped 4 bases and J dropped 4 bases, with 10 bases sitting between them. The CDR3 nucleotides read TGCAGCGTTGCCCTAGCCGGAGAGACCCAGTACTTC. This encodes CSVALAGETQYF. Drawing the rest from reference TRBV29-1 and TRBJ2-5, the complete variable domain is SAVISQKPSRDICQRGTSLTIQCQVDSQVTMMFWYRQQPGQSLTLIATANQGSEATYESGFVIDKFPISRPNLTFSTLTVSNMSPEDSSIYLCSVALAGETQYFGPGTRLLVL.

The rearrangement joins TRBV5-6 to TRBJ2-5; TRBD2 matches at 7 bases. Germline V gene sequence: CDR1 SGHDT, CDR2 YYEEEE. V shed 0 bases, J shed 4 bases, and the junction held 9 bases outside the gene matches. The CDR3 is 16 amino acids. CDR3: CASSLGTGGGGETQYF. CDR3 coding DNA: TGTGCCAGCAGCTTGGGAACGGGAGGTGGAGGAGAGACCCAGTACTTC.

The chain joins TRBV14 to TRBJ1-2; unclear D gene. The CDR3 is 15 residues long. Trimming shortened V by 4 bases and J by 0 bases, and 12 bases separated the two germline ends. Germline CDR1 SGHDN, CDR2 FVKESK. In DNA form, the CDR3 reads TGTGCCAGCAGCCGGGCAGCCCAAGCTAACTATGGCTACACCTTC. Translation: CASSRAAQANYGYTF.

This clone was observed once. The CDR3 reads CASSGYPEQGVYGYTF. The CDR3 nucleotides read TGTGCCAGCAGTGGGTACCCCGAACAGGGAGTCTATGGCTACACCTTC. The chain is built from TRBV27 and TRBJ1-2; D perhaps matches TRBD1 (6 bases). The CDR3 spans 16 residues. Trimming removed 5 bases from V and 4 bases from J, with 20 bases in between. Germline V gene data show CDR1 as MNHEY and CDR2 as SMNVEV (reference sequence).